A single sample is the source of the 20 T cell receptor beta chains below, sequenced in a study of blood T cell repertoires in COVID-19. The protocol was immunoSEQ multiplex PCR, while the TCRdb copy is restricted to in-frame clones and leaves out a portion. The sample carries approximately 230,000 clones, approximately 90% recorded once. The sample consisted of PBMCs or T cells enriched from blood (not recorded which). All receptors come from a man aged 35-49 years who had recovered from COVID-19.

This clone was seen a few times. The rearrangement joins TRBV11-2 to TRBJ1-4; D ambiguous. The V end was cut by 1 base, the J end by 3 bases, with 9 bases between. Germline V gene lookup returns CDR1 SGHAT and CDR2 FQNNGV. The CDR3 runs to 15 residues. DNA for the CDR3: TGTGCCAGCAGCTTAGTTAGCAGCTCTAATGAAAAACTGTTTTTT. Translating it yields CASSLVSSSNEKLFF.

This clone has only a few counts. The V and J genes are TRBV7-9 and TRBJ2-7, with 7 bases that match TRBD2. The CDR3 sequence is 18 residues long. With 1 base clipped from V and 6 bases from J, the junction kept 18 bases outside the gene matches. Looked up from germline, CDR1 is SEHNR and CDR2 is FQNEAQ (reference sequence). The CDR3 reads CASSLGGRPSGLKSEQYF. Written as DNA, the CDR3 is TGTGCCAGCAGCTTAGGGGGTCGCCCTAGCGGCCTTAAGAGCGAGCAGTACTTC.

This clone has a handful of counts. V usage is TRBV3-1 (or the pseudogene TRBV3-2) and J usage is TRBJ2-7; a weak D match, TRBD2 (5 bases). This CDR3 has 15 residues. The germline V gene encodes CDR1 LGHDT and CDR2 YNNKEL (reference sequence). The V end lost 5 bases, the J end lost 6 bases, and 20 bases lay between the germline ends. In DNA form, the CDR3 reads TGTGCCAGCAGCGAGGGTGCGTCCGGAGCAATCGAGCAGTACTTC. Encoded protein: CASSEGASGAIEQYF.

The gene calls are TRBV29-1 and TRBJ1-2; 7 bases line up with TRBD1. CDR1 is SQVTM, CDR2 ANQGSEA, per germline. Unmatched junction bases numbered 5, after V lost 6 bases and J lost 1 base. The CDR3 is 13 residues long. CDR3 protein: CSVGTVNNYGYTF. In DNA form, the CDR3 reads TGCAGCGTCGGGACAGTGAATAACTATGGCTACACCTTC.

For this clone: Other nucleotide sequences from this sample produce the same CDR3. This chain uses TRBV2 with TRBJ1-1, with D possibly matching TRBD1 (6 bases). The CDR3 contains 13 residues. Deletions cut 7 bases from V and 2 bases from J, with 11 bases between. Germline V gives CDR1 SNHLY, CDR2 FYNNEI. CDR3 amino acids: CASTQGLNTEAFF. The CDR3 DNA sequence: TGTGCCAGCACTCAGGGGCTAAACACTGAAGCTTTCTTT.

CDR3 region: CASSYSGRNEKLFF. The CDR3, as DNA: TGTGCCAGCAGCTATTCGGGGAGGAATGAAAAACTGTTTTTT. The genes are TRBV7-9 and TRBJ1-4; D not resolved. V lost 4 bases, J lost 5 bases, and 11 bases lay in between. The CDR3 extends over 14 amino acids. Germline V CDR1 and CDR2: SEHNR, FQNEAQ (reference sequence).

The chain combines TRBV3-1 (or the pseudogene TRBV3-2) with TRBJ1-1; D is uncertain. V lost 1 base and J 10 bases, leaving 7 bases between the germline ends. CDR3 length equals 11 residues. CDR1 is LGHDT, CDR2 YNNKEL, per germline (reference sequence). The CDR3 DNA reads as TGTGCCAGCAGCCAAGGGGGAGGAGCTTTCTTT. Residues: CASSQGGGAFF.

This chain connects TRBV5-6 to TRBJ1-6; 8 bases are a match to TRBD1. Germline-derived CDR1 and CDR2 are SGHDT and YYEEEE. The CDR3 totals 15 residues. The ends lost 4 bases at V and 9 bases at J; junction bases unmatched: 9. The CDR3 here is CASSEIQGASSPLHF. CDR3 nucleotides: TGTGCCAGCAGCGAGATTCAGGGGGCTAGTTCACCCCTCCACTTT.

The chain uses TRBV4-3 and TRBJ1-6, with TRBD1 identical over 7 bases. The CDR3 length is 12 residues. With V trimmed by 9 bases and J by 14 bases, 10 bases remained unmatched. Germline assignment: CDR1 LGHNA and CDR2 YSLEER. CDR3 sequence: CASGERGLALHF. In DNA form, the CDR3 reads TGCGCCAGTGGGGAGAGGGGGCTAGCCCTCCACTTT.

The rearrangement joins TRBV3-1 (or the pseudogene TRBV3-2) to TRBJ2-3, with D possibly TRBD1 on 5 matching bases. CDR1 and CDR2 from the germline V gene are LGHDT and YNNKEL (reference sequence). Trimming cost V 4 bases and J 7 bases, with 12 bases left between them. CDR3 size: 13 residues. The CDR3, as DNA: TGTGCCAGCAGCCTCCCAGGGCTCTATACGCAGTATTTT. This gives the protein CASSLPGLYTQYF.

The chain has TRBV5-1 and TRBJ1-1; 8 nucleotides agree with TRBD1. The CDR3 totals 12 residues. Germline CDR1 reads SGHRS; CDR2 reads YFSETQ. The junction had 6 bases not matched to a gene; V was cut back by 4 bases and J by 10 bases. CDR3 sequence reads: CASSPGQGRAFF. The CDR3 nucleotides are TGCGCCAGCAGCCCAGGACAGGGACGAGCTTTCTTT.

This clone was counted a few times. V usage is TRBV7-9 and J usage is TRBJ2-5; TRBD2 agrees at 7 bases. Germline V CDR1 and CDR2: SEHNR, FQNEAQ (reference sequence). The CDR3 loop spans 14 amino acids. With 5 bases clipped from V and 5 bases from J, the junction kept 8 bases outside the gene matches. The CDR3 coding sequence is TGTGCCAGCAGCCCAGGGACTATGCGGGAGACCCAGTACTTC. As protein: CASSPGTMRETQYF.

This clone was counted between two and nine times. The chain uses TRBV7-2 and TRBJ1-5; the match to TRBD1 covers 7 bases. V dropped 5 bases and J dropped 6; count of bases not matched to a gene: 4. This CDR3 is built from 13 residues. From germline, CDR1 is SGHTA and CDR2 FQGNSA. CDR3 sequence (DNA): TGTGCCAGCAGCCGGGACAGATTTCAGCCCCAGCATTTT. Translated: CASSRDRFQPQHF.

V and J are TRBV7-2 and TRBJ2-5; perhaps TRBD1 as D (5 bases). The germline V gene has CDR1 SGHTA and CDR2 FQGNSA. V lost 5 bases to trimming and J lost 2 bases, with 15 bases between them. CDR3 length: 15 amino acids. CDR3 amino acids: CASSHLRGLQETQYF. As DNA, the CDR3 is TGTGCCAGCAGCCATTTAAGGGGTTTACAAGAGACCCAGTACTTC.

This sequence joins TRBV7-8 and TRBJ2-5, with a weak D call TRBD1 (6 bases). Germline V gives CDR1 SGHVS, CDR2 FQNEAQ. Trimming took 3 bases from V and 3 from J, leaving 26 bases between them. CDR3 length equals 19 residues. DNA for the CDR3: TGTGCCAGCAGCTTGACTCCCGGGACACCAACAAAGCTTGAAGAGACCCAGTACTTC. It translates to CASSLTPGTPTKLEETQYF.

This rearrangement joins TRBV30 to TRBJ1-3, with TRBD1 matching 10 bases. The CDR3 has 16 residues. CDR1 and CDR2 (germline): GTSNPN, SVGIG (reference sequence). With 2 bases clipped from V and 2 bases from J, the junction kept 6 bases outside the gene matches. The CDR3 spells CAWSQTGGTAGNTIYF. In DNA, the CDR3 is TGTGCCTGGAGTCAGACAGGGGGCACGGCTGGAAACACCATATATTTT.

The V and J genes are TRBV9 and TRBJ1-1; TRBD1 matches 7 bases. The CDR3 is 14 residues long. Trimming took 1 base from V and 4 from J; bases not matched to a gene: 4. The V gene's germline CDR1 is SGDLS and CDR2 YYNGEE. The CDR3 region has the DNA TGTGCCAGCAGCGTAACAGGGGTGAGCACTGAAGCTTTCTTT. Encoded protein: CASSVTGVSTEAFF. The variable domain in full, completed from reference TRBV9 and TRBJ1-1, reads DSGVTQTPKHLITATGQRVTLRCSPRSGDLSVYWYQQSLDQGLQFLIQYYNGEERAKGNILERFSAQQFPDLHSELNLSSLELGDSALYFCASSVTGVSTEAFFGQGTRLTVV.

V and J are TRBV7-9 and TRBJ2-1; 9 positions match TRBD2. J was trimmed by 4 bases and V by 0 bases; bases with no gene match: 4. CDR3 length: 16 residues. The V gene's germline CDR1 is SEHNR and CDR2 FQNEAQ (reference sequence). CDR3 protein: CASSLARSGGYNEQFF. The CDR3 bases are TGTGCCAGCAGCTTAGCCCGTAGCGGGGGATACAATGAGCAGTTCTTC.

V and J are TRBV5-6 and TRBJ1-2, with D perhaps matching TRBD1 (5 bases). V was trimmed by 3 bases and J by 7 bases, leaving 16 bases between them. The CDR3 spans 14 residues. CDR1 and CDR2 (germline): SGHDT, YYEEEE. The DNA of the CDR3 is TGTGCCAGCAGCTCGATACAGGTTGCTTCTGGCTACACCTTC. Translation: CASSSIQVASGYTF.

The genes are TRBV7-8 and TRBJ2-7; 16 bases fit TRBD2. V lost 5 bases to trimming and J lost 1 base; unmatched junction nucleotides: 8. CDR3 size: 18 residues. Germline values: CDR1 SGHVS, CDR2 FQNEAQ. DNA for the CDR3: TGTGCCAGCAGCGGGACTAGCGGGAGGGCAAGGATGTCCTACGAGCAGTACTTC. The encoded protein is CASSGTSGRARMSYEQYF.